This T cell receptor beta chain was found in a study of T cells in localized non-small cell lung cancer. Regarding the study as a whole: Among the tissues sampled, uninvolved adjacent lung had the highest T cell clonality, above tumor. Adjacent lung had a median 57 of the 100 largest tumor clones.

The protocol was immunoSEQ multiplex PCR, while the TCRdb copy is restricted to in-frame clones and leaves out a portion. The data hold around 92,000 clones, with about nine tenths observed a single time. V dropped 5 bases and J dropped 1; count of bases not matched to a gene: 7. This CDR3 has 15 amino acids. Germline V gene lookup returns CDR1 LNHDA and CDR2 SQIVND (reference sequence). This clone has just one count. Its antigen remains unknown. The genes are TRBV19 and TRBJ1-2; 7 bases fit TRBD1. This sequence was found in a woman aged 40-70 years with stage II squamous cell lung carcinoma. The sample in question was PBMCs, obtained before any cancer treatment. The CDR3 region is CASSRDRALNYGYTF. DNA of the CDR3: TGTGCCAGTAGTCGTGACAGGGCGCTTAACTATGGCTACACCTTC.